Shown below are 30 T cell receptor beta chains from a single sample sequenced in a study of blood T cells in healthy people across ages. For the second PCR, which ran for about 7 to 11 cycles, a sample-barcoded 5' primer and a J-beta primer mix were used. TCRdb re-called the 5' RACE reads through MiXCR, storing one row per CDR3 protein. This repertoire shows around 1,000,000 distinct CDR3 sequences, roughly two fifths found once; its top ten account for 13%. The source material was blood. The source of these receptors is a young man in good health.

The rearrangement links TRBV12-3 or TRBV12-4 to TRBJ2-7; 7 bases match TRBD2. Trimming removed 2 bases from V and 7 bases from J; junction bases left unmatched: 17. CDR3 length equals 17 residues. This CDR3 is CASSLPGTTDSYNEQYF. For the CDR3, the DNA is TGTGCCAGCAGTTTACCCGGGACTACCGACTCCTACAATGAGCAGTACTTC.

This clonotype was found a few times. This sequence joins TRBV10-3 and TRBJ1-2; D is unclear. Per germline, CDR1 ENHRY and CDR2 SYGVKD. Trimming took off 3 bases at V and 0 bases at J, with 14 bases between the two ends. The CDR3 has 16 residues. The CDR3 spells CAISDIGNSANYGYTF. CDR3 DNA: TGTGCCATCAGTGACATAGGGAACAGCGCTAACTATGGCTACACCTTC.

The sample holds many counts of this clonotype. V usage is TRBV5-1 and J usage is TRBJ1-6; no reliable D call. Germline values: CDR1 SGHRS, CDR2 YFSETQ. The V gene lost 2 bases and the J gene lost 5 bases, with 5 bases spanning the gap. CDR3 length equals 13 residues. CDR3 coding DNA: TGCGCCAGCAGCTTCGACAATAATTCACCCCTCCACTTT. It is translated as CASSFDNNSPLHF.

The rearrangement links TRBV20-1 to TRBJ2-1; unclear D gene. This CDR3 region has 14 residues. Trimming cost V 1 base and J 5 bases, with 12 bases left between them. CDR1 and CDR2 from the germline V gene are DFQATT and SNEGSKA (reference sequence). The CDR3 nucleotides read TGCAGTGCTAGAGGTAGTAGCTCTGACAATGAGCAGTTCTTC. The encoded protein is CSARGSSSDNEQFF.

This clonotype was counted a few times. The genes are TRBV5-5 and TRBJ1-2, with D possibly matching TRBD1 (5 bases). CDR1 SGHKS and CDR2 YYEKEE come from the germline V gene (reference sequence). This CDR3 contains 16 residues. V was shortened by 4 bases and J by 2 bases, with 18 bases between the two germline ends. CDR3: CASSLVGGTENYGYTF. The CDR3 DNA reads TGTGCCAGCAGCCTCGTTGGGGGGACTGAAAACTATGGCTACACCTTC.

The CDR3 region is CASSEGGCGKNNEQFF. DNA for the CDR3: TGTGCCAGCAGTGAAGGAGGATGTGGGAAGAACAATGAGCAGTTCTTC. V usage is TRBV6-1 and J usage is TRBJ2-1; D call uncertain. The V and J ends lost 1 base and 5 bases respectively, with 15 bases between them. This CDR3 is built from 16 residues. CDR1 is MNHNS, CDR2 SASEGT, per germline.

This sequence joins TRBV4-1 and TRBJ1-4; 7 positions agree with TRBD1. Losses at the gene ends were 1 base for V and 7 bases for J; bases not matched to a gene: 9. Germline V gene lookup returns CDR1 MGHRA and CDR2 YSYEKL. There are 16 residues in the CDR3. DNA of the CDR3: TGCGCCAGCAGCCAAGTGCCAAGTCAGGGGGGTGAAAAACTGTTTTTT. Amino acid sequence: CASSQVPSQGGEKLFF.

This rearrangement joins TRBV12-3 or TRBV12-4 to TRBJ1-5, with TRBD1 as a possible D gene (6 bases). Trimming cost V 3 bases and J 4 bases, with 13 bases left between them. This CDR3 is 15 amino acids long. CDR3 loop: CASSFATGWNQPQHF. In DNA, the CDR3 is TGTGCCAGCAGTTTCGCAACAGGGTGGAATCAGCCCCAGCATTTT.

This clonotype was detected a few times. The CDR3 nucleotides are TGTGCCAGCAGTACAGGGGCAATCTATGGCTACACCTTC. Protein sequence: CASSTGAIYGYTF. This chain joins TRBV12-3 or TRBV12-4 and TRBJ1-2; 7 bases map to TRBD1. The CDR3 spans 13 residues. The V and J ends lost 5 bases and 4 bases, in that order; junction bases with no gene match: 4.

This clonotype was observed a few times. The chain recombines TRBV20-1 with TRBJ1-5; D ambiguous. With 5 bases removed from V and 2 bases from J, the gap between germline ends came to 16 bases. Germline V CDR1 and CDR2: DFQATT, SNEGSKA (reference sequence). The CDR3 runs 15 residues. The CDR3 DNA follows: TGCAGTGCTCGCGAGAGGGCCGCGGGCAATCAGCCCCAGCATTTT. It translates to CSARERAAGNQPQHF.

This clonotype came up a few times. The chain combines TRBV30 with TRBJ2-4; D not certain. CDR3 size: 13 residues. CDR1 is GTSNPN, CDR2 SVGIG, per germline (reference sequence). Trimming removed 5 bases at V and 1 base at J, with 9 bases between. The CDR3 spells CAWSFGAKNIQYF. In DNA, the CDR3 is TGTGCCTGGTCCTTCGGGGCCAAAAACATTCAGTACTTC.

The genes are TRBV28 and TRBJ2-3; 7 bases fit TRBD1. CDR1 and CDR2 (germline): MDHEN, SYDVKM. J gave up 2 bases and V 5 bases, and 10 bases lay outside the gene matches. The CDR3 extends over 16 amino acids. The CDR3 sequence: CASSSPGQSPTDTQYF. The CDR3 DNA is TGTGCCAGCAGTAGTCCGGGACAGAGCCCCACAGATACGCAGTATTTT.

The V and J genes are TRBV29-1 and TRBJ2-5; TRBD1 aligns across 9 bases. This CDR3 has 13 amino acids. Germline CDR1 SQVTM, CDR2 ANQGSEA. The J segment lost 7 bases and the V segment lost 8 bases, leaving 11 bases of the junction unmatched. CDR3: CSTKTGGRGTQYF. The DNA of the CDR3 is TGCAGCACCAAGACAGGGGGTCGGGGGACCCAGTACTTC. Filled out from reference TRBV29-1 and TRBJ2-5, the complete variable domain reads SAVISQKPSRDICQRGTSLTIQCQVDSQVTMMFWYRQQPGQSLTLIATANQGSEATYESGFVIDKFPISRPNLTFSTLTVSNMSPEDSSIYLCSTKTGGRGTQYFGPGTRLLVL.

This clonotype appeared a few times. The V and J genes are TRBV7-9 and TRBJ2-1, with D possibly TRBD2 on 5 matching bases. The length of the CDR3 is 15 residues. V was pared by 3 bases and J by 1 base, with 10 bases between. CDR1 and CDR2 (germline): SEHNR, FQNEAQ (reference sequence). This CDR3 reads CASSLSGPSYNEQFF. CDR3 bases: TGTGCCAGCAGCTTGAGCGGACCATCCTACAATGAGCAGTTCTTC. Full variable domain (remainder filled in from reference TRBV7-9 and TRBJ2-1): DTGVSQNPRHKITKRGQNVTFRCDPISEHNRLYWYRQTLGQGPEFLTYFQNEAQLEKSRLLSDRFSAERPKGSFSTLEIQRTEQGDSAMYLCASSLSGPSYNEQFFGPGTRLTVL.

This chain uses TRBV14 with TRBJ2-3; 11 nucleotides align to TRBD1. This CDR3 is built from 16 residues. V lost 4 bases and J lost 1; bases outside the gene matches: 4. Germline CDR1 is SGHDN and CDR2 is FVKESK. This chain's CDR3 is CASSLWTGGRTDTQYF. For the CDR3, the DNA is TGTGCCAGCAGCCTTTGGACAGGGGGCCGCACAGATACGCAGTATTTT.

This clonotype was recorded a few times. The chain links TRBV29-1 to TRBJ2-6; D is possibly TRBD2 (5 bases). This CDR3 spans 14 amino acids. CDR1 is SQVTM and CDR2 is ANQGSEA in the germline V gene. Trimming took 7 bases from V and 0 from J, leaving 10 bases between them. CDR3 coding DNA: TGCAGCGAGAGGGTACTCTCTGGGGCCAACGTCCTGACTTTC. It encodes CSERVLSGANVLTF. The full variable domain, rest sourced from reference TRBV29-1 and TRBJ2-6, is SAVISQKPSRDICQRGTSLTIQCQVDSQVTMMFWYRQQPGQSLTLIATANQGSEATYESGFVIDKFPISRPNLTFSTLTVSNMSPEDSSIYLCSERVLSGANVLTFGAGSRLTVL.

This clonotype was counted a single time. The V call is TRBV28, the J call TRBJ2-1; perhaps TRBD2 as D (7 bases). The CDR3 has 16 residues. Germline CDR1 reads MDHEN; CDR2 reads SYDVKM. Trimming took off 4 bases at V and 6 bases at J, with 19 bases between the two ends. CDR3 bases: TGTGCCAGCAGTTCCCCGTCCGGGGGGCGAGGCAATGAGCAGTTCTTC. Residues: CASSSPSGGRGNEQFF.

On this clonotype itself: Mismatch with germline at one junction end may stem from a read error. The rearrangement links TRBV2 to TRBJ1-5; unclear D gene. Germline V gene sequence: CDR1 SNHLY, CDR2 FYNNEI. This CDR3 is 13 amino acids long. The CDR3 protein is CASSGEGSQPQHF. In DNA, the CDR3 is TGTGCCAGCAGTGGGGAGGGCAGTCAGCCCCAGCATTTC.

This clonotype was counted between two and nine times. The gene calls are TRBV10-3 and TRBJ1-2; the D gene is possibly TRBD1 (5 bases). V lost 2 bases and J lost 4, with 14 bases in between. Germline lookup yields CDR1 ENHRY and CDR2 SYGVKD. The length of the CDR3 is 15 residues. The CDR3 DNA is TGTGCCATCAGTGAGGCTGCCCGGAGGGGCTATGGCTACACCTTC. This translates into CAISEAARRGYGYTF.

The V and J genes are TRBV5-5 and TRBJ2-1, with D perhaps given as TRBD1 or TRBD2 (5 bases each). CDR3 size: 14 residues. Germline V gives CDR1 SGHKS, CDR2 YYEKEE (reference sequence). The V end was cut by 4 bases, the J end by 5 bases, with 13 bases between. In DNA, the CDR3 is TGTGCCAGCAGCCAGAGGGGTTCCGACAATGAGCAGTTCTTC. It codes for CASSQRGSDNEQFF.

The table lists this clonotype with a few counts. The V call is TRBV9, the J call TRBJ2-3, with 7 bases identical to TRBD1. The CDR3 spans 15 residues. V lost 5 bases, J lost 6 bases, and 12 bases stayed unmatched. Looked up from germline, CDR1 is SGDLS and CDR2 is YYNGEE. The CDR3 DNA is TGTGCCAGCAGTGGAGAGGACAGGACAGACGATACGCAGTATTTT. It specifies CASSGEDRTDDTQYF.

The chain carries TRBV7-9 and TRBJ2-6; perhaps TRBD1 as D (6 bases). The CDR3 consists of 17 residues. Germline V gene data show CDR1 as SEHNR and CDR2 as FQNEAQ (reference sequence). V gave up 5 bases and J gave up 2 bases, with 16 bases separating them. CDR3 region: CASSDSQGIPGANVLTF. CDR3 nucleotide sequence: TGTGCCAGCAGCGACTCACAGGGAATCCCTGGGGCCAACGTCCTGACTTTC. The full variable domain, completed using reference TRBV7-9 and TRBJ2-6, is DTGVSQNPRHKITKRGQNVTFRCDPISEHNRLYWYRQTLGQGPEFLTYFQNEAQLEKSRLLSDRFSAERPKGSFSTLEIQRTEQGDSAMYLCASSDSQGIPGANVLTFGAGSRLTVL.

A word on this clonotype: This may arise from a read error, as a much more abundant clone is one base away. This chain joins TRBV12-3 or TRBV12-4 and TRBJ2-3, with no clear D. The CDR3 extends over 12 amino acids. V was cut by 6 bases and J by 4 bases, with 8 bases left in between. CDR3 residues: CASSSKADTQYF. CDR3 in DNA: TGTGCCAGCAGCTCCAAAGCAGATACGCAGTATTTT.

The rearrangement links TRBV11-2 to TRBJ1-1; 9 bases are a match to TRBD1. This CDR3 has 16 residues. Trimming removed 5 bases from V and 0 bases from J; junction bases left unmatched: 7. Germline V gene data show CDR1 as SGHAT and CDR2 as FQNNGV. The CDR3 DNA follows: TGTGCCAGCAGCCTGGGACAGGGAATCATGAACACTGAAGCTTTCTTT. Translation gives CASSLGQGIMNTEAFF.

The V and J genes are TRBV4-3 and TRBJ2-3; perhaps D is TRBD1 or TRBD2 (5 bases each). Trimming took off 2 bases at V and 0 bases at J, with 12 bases between the two ends. The CDR3 has 16 residues. Germline CDR1 reads LGHNA; CDR2 reads YSLEER. The CDR3 loop is CASSQPGTASTDTQYF. CDR3 DNA sequence: TGCGCCAGCAGCCAACCCGGGACGGCTAGCACAGATACGCAGTATTTT.

In its sample, this clonotype was seen a few times. V and J are TRBV7-2 and TRBJ2-1; 10 bases match TRBD2. CDR1 and CDR2 from the germline V gene are SGHTA and FQGNSA. There are 16 residues in the CDR3. V dropped 2 bases and J dropped 4; count of bases not matched to a gene: 5. The CDR3 nucleotides are TGTGCCAGCAGCTTACAATCTAGCGGGGGTTACAATGAGCAGTTCTTC. Residues: CASSLQSSGGYNEQFF. Based on the CDR3 plus reference TRBV7-2 and TRBJ2-1, the full variable domain is GAGVSQSPSNKVTEKGKDVELRCDPISGHTALYWYRQSLGQGLEFLIYFQGNSAPDKSGLPSDRFSAERTGGSVSTLTIQRTQQEDSAVYLCASSLQSSGGYNEQFFGPGTRLTVL.

This chain connects TRBV20-1 to TRBJ1-1; 8 positions agree with TRBD1. V gave up 6 bases and J gave up 4 bases; unmatched junction bases: 7. This CDR3 is 13 amino acids long. Per the germline V gene, CDR1 is DFQATT and CDR2 is SNEGSKA (reference sequence). The CDR3 coding sequence is TGCAGTGCCCCAGGGGGCGGTGGCACTGAAGCTTTCTTT. Translation gives CSAPGGGGTEAFF.

This chain links TRBV10-3 with TRBJ1-6, with TRBD1 matching 7 bases. Losses at the gene ends were 2 bases for V and 6 bases for J; bases not matched to a gene: 7. The germline V gene has CDR1 ENHRY and CDR2 SYGVKD. The CDR3 runs 16 residues. CDR3 in amino acids: CAISERRGDSNSPLHF. The CDR3 DNA reads as TGTGCCATCAGTGAGAGAAGAGGGGACAGTAATTCACCCCTCCACTTT.

The CDR3 DNA reads as TGCAGCGTGTATAGCCTCGACAGGGTCAAGGCGGTAGTGCAGTACTTC. It is translated as CSVYSLDRVKAVVQYF. The chain couples TRBV29-1 to TRBJ2-4; 7 nucleotides line up with TRBD1. The CDR3 has 16 amino acids. V was clipped by 6 bases and J by 13 bases; unmatched bases: 24. CDR1 SQVTM and CDR2 ANQGSEA come from the germline V gene.

This clonotype showed up many times. This chain's CDR3 is CAIRGDRGTDTQYF. The CDR3 DNA reads as TGTGCCATCAGGGGCGACAGAGGCACAGATACGCAGTATTTT. The rearrangement joins TRBV10-3 to TRBJ2-3; possible D gene TRBD1, 5 bases. Germline loops: CDR1 ENHRY, CDR2 SYGVKD. The CDR3 sequence is 14 residues long. Trimming left V 6 bases short and J 1 base short, with 11 bases between.